This TCR beta chain comes out of a study of cytomegalovirus exposure and HLA in healthy donors. About the study: Early released data had 80 million or so unique TCRs, all coming from HLA-typed donors.

The PCR contained 60 Vbeta and 13 Jbeta primers. Sequencing used immunoSEQ multiplex PCR; TCRdb keeps in-frame clones, though not all of them. The sample has more than 110,000 clones; 70% to 75% are singletons. Germline assignment: CDR1 SNHLY and CDR2 FYNNEI. The V gene lost 4 bases and the J gene lost 5 bases, with 14 bases spanning the gap. The length of the CDR3 is 14 residues. The TCR comes from a human donor in good health. The chain is built from TRBV2 and TRBJ1-2; no clear D gene. Sequenced input: PBMCs. The CDR3 reads CASSAEEGGYGYTF. CDR3 DNA: TGTGCCAGCAGTGCCGAAGAGGGCGGATATGGCTACACCTTC.